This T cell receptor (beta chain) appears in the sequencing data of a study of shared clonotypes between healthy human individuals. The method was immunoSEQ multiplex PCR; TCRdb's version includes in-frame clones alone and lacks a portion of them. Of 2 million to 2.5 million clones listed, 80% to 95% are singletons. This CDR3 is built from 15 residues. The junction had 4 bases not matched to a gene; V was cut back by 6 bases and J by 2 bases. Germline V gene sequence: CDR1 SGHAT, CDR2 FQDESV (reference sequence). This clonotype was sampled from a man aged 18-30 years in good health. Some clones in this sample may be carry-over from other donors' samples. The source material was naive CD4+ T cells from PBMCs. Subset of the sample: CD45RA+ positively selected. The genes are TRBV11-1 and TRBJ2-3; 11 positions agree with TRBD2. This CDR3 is CASRRLAGNTDTQYF. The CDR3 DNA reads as TGTGCCAGCAGACGACTAGCGGGGAACACAGATACGCAGTATTTT.